Shown below are 2 T cell receptor beta chains from a single sample sequenced in a study of beta chain features in type 1 diabetes. The study reverse transcribed the entire isolated RNA, so it sequenced expressed TCRB transcripts. Some clones are missing from TCRdb's copy, which holds only in-frame ones; the method was immunoSEQ multiplex PCR. The data hold around 240,000 clones, with over 9.5% observed a single time. Sequencing was performed on naive CD4+ T cells from blood. The receptors come from a woman younger than 30 in good health.

The chain joins TRBV10-3 to TRBJ2-3, with TRBD2 matching over 13 bases. CDR1 ENHRY and CDR2 SYGVKD come from the germline V gene. This CDR3 contains 16 residues. Losses at the gene ends were 5 bases for V and 3 bases for J; bases not matched to a gene: 5. The CDR3 DNA sequence: TGTGCCATCAGTTCGCGGACTAGCGGGAGAACAGATACGCAGTATTTT. Encoded protein: CAISSRTSGRTDTQYF.

This clone was seen more than once but under ten times. The gene calls are TRBV5-1 and TRBJ2-1; 12 bases are a match to TRBD2. V lost 4 bases, J lost 3 bases, and 11 bases stayed unmatched. Germline V CDR1 and CDR2: SGHRS, YFSETQ. The CDR3 totals 18 residues. CDR3 sequence (DNA): TGCGCCAGCAGCCTCTCCTCGTCTAGCGGGGGGGTCTACAATGAGCAGTTCTTC. Translation: CASSLSSSSGGVYNEQFF.